Following are 11 T cell receptor beta chains from one sample sequenced in a study of cytomegalovirus exposure and HLA in healthy donors. Clones were read by immunoSEQ multiplex PCR, and TCRdb kept only the in-frame ones, dropping some. The sample has 95,000 to 120,000 clones, around 85% seen once; the top ten hold around 3%. The sequenced material came from PBMCs. The source of these receptors is a woman aged 18-35 years in good health and CMV-seronegative.

This clone has a single count. The chain carries TRBV27 and TRBJ2-1; D is perhaps TRBD2 (6 bases). In germline, CDR1 is MNHEY, CDR2 SMNVEV (reference sequence). The CDR3 has 12 amino acids. CDR3 region: CAAWEAYNEQFF. In DNA form, the CDR3 reads TGTGCAGCCTGGGAGGCCTACAATGAGCAGTTCTTC.

The chain links TRBV29-1 to TRBJ2-3; weak D call: TRBD1 (6 bases). Trimming pared 4 bases from V and 8 bases from J, leaving 22 bases between. The germline V gene encodes CDR1 SQVTM and CDR2 ANQGSEA. CDR3 length: 15 residues. CDR3 sequence reads: CSVVLRGCSRCTQYF. CDR3 in DNA: TGCAGCGTTGTACTCAGGGGATGTAGTCGCTGTACGCAGTATTTT.

The chain uses TRBV6-1 and TRBJ2-2, with 7 bases that match TRBD2. The ends lost 7 bases at V and 7 bases at J; junction bases unmatched: 12. CDR3 length: 15 amino acids. Germline V gives CDR1 MNHNS, CDR2 SASEGT. Written as DNA, the CDR3 is TGTGCCAGCACACAGCAGGGAGGGGTTGGCGGGGAGCTGTTTTTT. The encoded protein is CASTQQGGVGGELFF.

The chain links TRBV25-1 to TRBJ2-5; D ambiguous. The CDR3 has 14 amino acids. Trimming shortened V by 4 bases and J by 1 base, and 10 bases separated the two germline ends. CDR1 and CDR2 (germline): MGHDK, SYGVNS. CDR3 region: CASSVGRSQETQYF. The CDR3 region has the DNA TGTGCCAGCAGTGTTGGTCGGTCCCAAGAGACCCAGTACTTC.

By share, this clone ranks as medium-sized. V is TRBV25-1 and J is TRBJ2-7; 8 nucleotides align to TRBD1. J lost 4 bases, V lost 5 bases, and 13 bases had no gene match. The CDR3 is 16 amino acids. Germline assignment: CDR1 MGHDK and CDR2 SYGVNS. The CDR3 DNA reads as TGTGCCAGCAGTCGAAGCATACAGGGGGGAGGATACGAGCAGTACTTC. The encoded protein is CASSRSIQGGGYEQYF.

A word on this clone: This likely came from a read error, as a far larger clone is one base away. V is TRBV2 and J is TRBJ2-7; D is uncertain. CDR3 length: 12 residues. Germline assignment: CDR1 SNHLY and CDR2 FYNNEI. Trimming stripped 4 bases from V and 3 bases from J, with 7 bases between. The DNA of the CDR3 is TGTGCCAGCAGTGGACCGGGCTACGAGCAGTACTTC. It encodes CASSGPGYEQYF.

This rearrangement joins TRBV10-3 to TRBJ1-1, with a possible D match to TRBD1 (5 bases). The V gene's germline CDR1 is ENHRY and CDR2 SYGVKD. The V end was cut by 6 bases, the J end by 1 base, with 18 bases between. There are 16 residues in the CDR3. In DNA, the CDR3 is TGTGCCATCAGAGATCCCTTACAGGCTACGAACACTGAAGCTTTCTTT. It is translated as CAIRDPLQATNTEAFF.

This clone was seen a handful of times. This rearrangement joins TRBV2 to TRBJ1-1; D ambiguous. This CDR3 has 13 residues. Germline-derived CDR1 and CDR2 are SNHLY and FYNNEI. In DNA form, the CDR3 reads TGTGCTACACAGCCACGGCAGAACACTGAAGCTTTCTTT. Translation gives CATQPRQNTEAFF.

V gene TRBV9 combines with J gene TRBJ1-4, with D possibly matching TRBD1 (5 bases). V gave up 5 bases and J gave up 7 bases, with 18 bases separating them. Germline V gene data show CDR1 as SGDLS and CDR2 as YYNGEE. This CDR3 spans 15 amino acids. The CDR3 loop is CASSPDDSLSEKLFF. CDR3 nucleotide sequence: TGTGCCAGCAGTCCCGACGACAGTCTCTCTGAAAAACTGTTTTTT.

The chain employs TRBV7-3 and TRBJ2-7; possibly TRBD1 for D (6 bases). Trimming removed 2 bases from V and 2 bases from J, with 13 bases in between. The CDR3 sequence is 15 residues long. CDR1 and CDR2 (germline): SGHTA, FQGTGA. CDR3 sequence (DNA): TGTGCCAGCAGCTTATTCTTGGGGACAACCTACGAGCAGTACTTC. It codes for CASSLFLGTTYEQYF.

In this sample, this clone turned up a few times. The rearrangement links TRBV11-2 to TRBJ1-1; possible D gene TRBD1, 6 bases. There are 18 residues in the CDR3. Deletions cut 5 bases from V and 1 base from J, with 23 bases between. Looked up from germline, CDR1 is SGHAT and CDR2 is FQNNGV. The CDR3 protein is CASSPPPSGRGGNTEAFF. For the CDR3, the DNA is TGTGCCAGCAGCCCCCCCCCGAGTGGTAGGGGGGGGAACACTGAAGCTTTCTTT.